Below are 11 T cell receptor beta chains sequenced from a single sample in a study of cytomegalovirus exposure and HLA in healthy donors. PCR involved 60 Vbeta and 13 Jbeta primers. The data were produced by immunoSEQ multiplex PCR, yet TCRdb's version contains in-frame clones alone and is incomplete. The sample lists over 100,000 clones; 75% to 85% were seen once. Sequenced material: PBMCs. Receptors were obtained from a woman between 18 and 30 years old in good health and CMV-seropositive.

Only one count was recorded for this clone. The chain uses TRBV28 and TRBJ2-3, with TRBD1 identical over 8 bases. This CDR3 is built from 15 residues. The trim removed 4 bases at V and 0 bases at J, leaving 3 bases unmatched. Looked up from germline, CDR1 is MDHEN and CDR2 is SYDVKM. Here the CDR3 DNA reads TGTGCCAGCAGTTCGACAGGGGCTAGCACAGATACGCAGTATTTT. Residues: CASSSTGASTDTQYF.

This clone was recorded only once. This chain connects TRBV5-1 to TRBJ2-1; TRBD1 might be the D (6 bases). Germline CDR1 SGHRS, CDR2 YFSETQ. The CDR3 loop spans 15 amino acids. Trimming cost V 4 bases and J 5 bases, with 16 bases left between them. The CDR3 sequence is CASSDRTRLNNEQFF. Here the CDR3 DNA reads TGCGCCAGCAGCGACAGGACCCGCCTCAACAATGAGCAGTTCTTC.

The chain is built from TRBV5-1 and TRBJ2-5; tentatively, D is TRBD2 (6 bases). Trimming left V 0 bases short and J 2 bases short, with 11 bases between. CDR1 SGHRS and CDR2 YFSETQ come from the germline V gene. CDR3 length: 15 residues. The CDR3 sequence: CASSLASAGQETQYF. Written as DNA, the CDR3 is TGCGCCAGCAGCTTGGCCTCGGCGGGACAAGAGACCCAGTACTTC.

V usage is TRBV7-6 and J usage is TRBJ2-2, with D perhaps matching TRBD1 (6 bases). The V and J ends lost 1 base and 6 bases respectively, with 9 bases between them. The CDR3 runs to 14 residues. CDR1 is SGHVS, CDR2 FNYEAQ, per germline. CDR3 sequence: CASSLDGTSGELFF. CDR3 DNA sequence: TGTGCCAGCAGCTTAGATGGGACATCCGGGGAGCTGTTTTTT.

The chain recombines TRBV30 with TRBJ1-1; D uncertain. V gave up 5 bases and J gave up 2 bases, with 12 bases separating them. Germline V CDR1 and CDR2: GTSNPN, SVGIG (reference sequence). This CDR3 has 13 amino acids. The DNA for the CDR3 is TGTGCCTGGGAGAGAGGGATTAACACTGAAGCTTTCTTT. This sequence encodes CAWERGINTEAFF.

V usage is TRBV5-1 and J usage is TRBJ1-4; TRBD1 is a possible D gene (6 bases). Germline V gene sequence: CDR1 SGHRS, CDR2 YFSETQ. This CDR3 comprises 14 residues. Between the trimmed V and J ends, which lost 2 bases and 7 bases, there was a span of 12 bases. The CDR3 coding sequence is TGCGCCAGCAGCTTTAATGAAGGGGGTGAAAAACTGTTTTTT. Encoded protein: CASSFNEGGEKLFF.

V gene TRBV5-6 combines with J gene TRBJ2-7, with TRBD1 as a possible D gene (5 bases). Germline values: CDR1 SGHDT, CDR2 YYEEEE. The CDR3 spans 13 residues. Trimming took 2 bases from V and 8 from J, leaving 14 bases between them. For the CDR3, the DNA is TGTGCCAGCAGCTTCACCTGGACGGACAAGCAGTACTTC. Its protein product is CASSFTWTDKQYF.

This clone appeared a few times. V and J are TRBV6-6 and TRBJ2-7; 7 nucleotides align to TRBD2. The J segment lost 2 bases and the V segment lost 7 bases, leaving 8 bases of the junction unmatched. The germline V gene encodes CDR1 MNHNY and CDR2 SVGAGI (reference sequence). This CDR3 is 14 amino acids long. The DNA for the CDR3 is TGTGCCAGCAAGATGGGTGGGAGGGCCTACGAGCAGTACTTC. Its translation is CASKMGGRAYEQYF.

The chain couples TRBV28 to TRBJ2-7; 9 positions agree with TRBD1. In germline, CDR1 is MDHEN, CDR2 SYDVKM. CDR3 length: 14 residues. V dropped 5 bases and J dropped 2; count of bases not matched to a gene: 4. The CDR3 sequence is CASSPQGAAYEQYF. The CDR3 DNA reads as TGTGCCAGCAGTCCACAGGGGGCGGCCTACGAGCAGTACTTC.

The chain couples TRBV6-5 to TRBJ2-7; tentatively, D is TRBD2 (5 bases). Trimming took 3 bases from V and 6 from J, leaving 12 bases between them. Germline V CDR1 and CDR2: MNHEY, SVGAGI. The CDR3 sequence is 13 residues long. In DNA, the CDR3 is TGTGCCAGCAGTTATCAGGAAGAGGGCGAGCAGTACTTC. This sequence encodes CASSYQEEGEQYF.

The rearrangement links TRBV5-6 to TRBJ2-2; 7 bases fit TRBD2. CDR1 is SGHDT and CDR2 is YYEEEE in the germline V gene. The CDR3 sequence is 15 residues long. V lost 1 base, J lost 0 bases, and 0 bases stayed unmatched. The DNA of the CDR3 is TGTGCCAGCAGCTTGCGGGAGGCGAACACCGGGGAGCTGTTTTTT. Its protein is CASSLREANTGELFF.